Reported below is one TCR beta chain. Antigen: not known. TCRdb called the reads again in MiXCR, with one record for every CDR3 protein. The sample records about 890,000 distinct CDR3 sequences, less than 40% being singletons. The data were taken from a study of T cell repertoires in cytomegalovirus infection. Study-wide context: Well-studied HLA-B-restricted epitopes and recently identified HLA-C-restricted epitopes of CMV were both used in the study. General observations from the study: The ex vivo response was dominated by HLA-C-restricted CMV-specific TCR beta clonotypes.

Germline CDR1 and CDR2: LNHDA and SQIVND (reference sequence). Trimming shortened V by 0 bases and J by 4 bases, and 15 bases separated the two germline ends. This CDR3 spans 16 amino acids. Specimen: cultured CD8+ T cells from PBMCs, collected from culture after CMV antigen stimulation. The chain employs TRBV19 and TRBJ1-2; no clear D. The TCR was taken from a human donor in good health (CMV status not recorded). Some clones in this sample may be carry-over from other donors' samples. The CDR3 reads CASSIDGAQVGYGYTF. The CDR3 DNA sequence: TGTGCCAGTAGTATAGATGGCGCTCAGGTCGGCTATGGCTACACCTTC.